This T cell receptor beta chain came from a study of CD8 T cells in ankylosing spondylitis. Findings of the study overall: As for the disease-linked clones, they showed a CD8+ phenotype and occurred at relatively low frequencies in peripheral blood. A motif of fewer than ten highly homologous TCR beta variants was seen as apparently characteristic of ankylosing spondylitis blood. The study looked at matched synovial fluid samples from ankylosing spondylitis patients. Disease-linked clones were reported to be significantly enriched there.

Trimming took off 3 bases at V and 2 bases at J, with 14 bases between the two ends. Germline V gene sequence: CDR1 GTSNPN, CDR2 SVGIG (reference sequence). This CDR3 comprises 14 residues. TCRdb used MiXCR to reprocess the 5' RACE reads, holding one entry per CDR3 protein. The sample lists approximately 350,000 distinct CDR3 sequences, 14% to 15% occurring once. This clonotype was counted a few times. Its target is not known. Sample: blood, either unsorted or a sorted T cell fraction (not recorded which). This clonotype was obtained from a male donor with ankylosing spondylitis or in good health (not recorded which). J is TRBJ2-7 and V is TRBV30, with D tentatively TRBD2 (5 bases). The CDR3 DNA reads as TGTGCCTGGAGGCTCAGGACTTTCCCCTACGAGCAGTACTTC. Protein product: CAWRLRTFPYEQYF.